These T cell receptor beta chains were read from a single sample in a study of cytomegalovirus exposure and HLA in healthy donors. Profiling relied on immunoSEQ multiplex PCR, and the TCRdb table lists in-frame clones only, not all of them. This sample has 98,000 or so clones, with more than 75% found just once. The material sequenced was PBMCs. The receptors were sampled from a human donor in good health. CDR3s include the opening cysteine and the closing phenylalanine or tryptophan. Fields, in order: V gene, clone size, D gene, J gene, CDR3 DNA, CDR3 protein. A D gene is named only where the DNA matches it firmly. Expanded clones get a size class; other rows say once, few or many, or leave the size out.

TRBV5-4	-	-	TRBJ2-5	TGTGCCAGCAGCACCCGGACAACCCAAGAGACCCAGTACTTC	CASSTRTTQETQYF
TRBV4-1	-	TRBD1	TRBJ2-7	TGCGCCAGCAGCCACGGCATCTTATGGGACAGGGGCTCCTACGAGCAGTACTTC	CASSHGILWDRGSYEQYF
TRBV19	-	-	TRBJ1-5	TGTGCCAGTGATAACTCAGGGAACCGCAATCAGCCCCAGCATTTT	CASDNSGNRNQPQHF
TRBV7-8	-	-	TRBJ2-7	TGTGCCAGCAGCTTAGCCCGGGGCGAGCAGTACTTC	CASSLARGEQYF
TRBV10-2	-	TRBD1	TRBJ2-7	TGCGCCAGCAGTTGGTCAGGGGGCGACTACGAGCAGTACTTC	CASSWSGGDYEQYF
TRBV4-1	-	TRBD2	TRBJ2-3	TGCGCCAGCAGCCGAGGCGCAGCGGGGAGCACAGATACGCAGTATTTT	CASSRGAAGSTDTQYF
TRBV19	once	-	TRBJ2-1	TGTGCCCATAAGCAACCACCCCCGTGGCGGGTACCAAAGCAGTTCTTC	CAHKQPPPWRVPKQFF
TRBV19	-	-	TRBJ2-1	TGTGCCAGTAATGGGGGGTCCTACAATGAGCAGTTCTTC	CASNGGSYNEQFF
TRBV7-9	-	-	TRBJ1-2	TGTGCCAGCAGCCCGCGCGGCGGGGATATGTCCTATGGCTACACCTTC	CASSPRGGDMSYGYTF
TRBV7-9	-	TRBD2	TRBJ2-5	TGTGCCAGCAGTCCCACTAGCGGGGGTGAGACCCAGTACTTC	CASSPTSGGETQYF